This T cell receptor (beta chain) originates from a study of blood T cell repertoires in COVID-19. For the study at large: Donors in Cohort 3 counted as recovered after two negative PCRs, clearance, or symptom resolution. PBMCs, B-cell-depleted T cells, or T cells were the source of the cDNA or gDNA that made up the material.

In the original workflow: Estimation of nucleated cell counts was performed using reference gene primer amplification. Using immunoSEQ multiplex PCR, the repertoire was profiled, and TCRdb retains in-frame clones only, with some absent. The DNA was the basis for D and trimming; V, J and clone size are from that table. Found here are over 200,000 clones, less than 90% of them singletons; the top ten hold 3% to 3.5%. With 2 bases removed from V and 3 bases from J, the gap between germline ends came to 8 bases. Germline V lookup: CDR1 MNHEY, CDR2 SMNVEV (reference sequence). The CDR3 loop spans 14 amino acids. Researchers sorted participants into cohorts using their self-reported clinical history.

The rearrangement uses TRBV27 and TRBJ1-5; perhaps TRBD1 as D (5 bases). The sequencing sample was made of PBMCs or T cells enriched from blood (not recorded which). The TCR sequence derives from a woman in her forties or fifties in a cohort exposed to, infected with or recovered from COVID-19 (not recorded which). In DNA, the CDR3 is TGTGCCAGCAGTTTACGGGGGTACAATCAGCCCCAGCATTTT. Protein sequence: CASSLRGYNQPQHF.